The 4 T cell receptor beta chains given below trace back to one sample, sequenced in a study of T-cell reconstitution after alpha-beta-depleted transplantation in children. Unique molecular identifiers tagged the TCRbeta library. MiXCR was run by TCRdb on the PCR reads, yielding one entry per CDR3 protein. The sample consists of 750,000 to 950,000 distinct CDR3 sequences, 16% of them appearing once. The material sequenced was PBMCs, mostly from graft donor cells, taken 360 days after TCRalphabeta/CD19-depleted stem cell transplant. The receptors stem from a male patient between 5 and 17 years old who had a stem cell transplant for acute lymphoblastic leukemia, so the T cells may come from the graft donor.

The chain employs TRBV20-1 and TRBJ1-1; perhaps TRBD1 as D (6 bases). Per germline, CDR1 DFQATT and CDR2 SNEGSKA (reference sequence). V lost 0 bases, J lost 3 bases, and 14 bases lay in between. CDR3 size: 15 residues. CDR3 protein: CSARDPGKGDTEAFF. The CDR3 DNA reads TGCAGTGCTAGAGATCCAGGGAAGGGGGACACTGAAGCTTTCTTT.

The table lists this clonotype with a few counts. The chain combines TRBV25-1 with TRBJ2-2, with D perhaps matching TRBD1 (5 bases). CDR1 MGHDK and CDR2 SYGVNS come from the germline V gene. The CDR3 has 16 residues. The ends were cut back, 5 bases at V and 1 base at J, with 14 bases in the middle. CDR3 coding DNA: TGTGCCAGCAGTCGTAAGGGGTACTGGAACACCGGGGAGCTGTTTTTT. The encoded protein is CASSRKGYWNTGELFF.

This clonotype was found a few times. This chain connects TRBV12-3 or TRBV12-4 to TRBJ1-1; weak D call: TRBD1 (5 bases). V dropped 6 bases and J dropped 1 base, with 12 bases sitting between them. The CDR3 runs 14 residues. The CDR3 DNA is TGTGCCAGCAGCCCGGGACCGTGGAACACTGAAGCTTTCTTT. This translates into CASSPGPWNTEAFF.

A single count supports this clonotype. V usage is TRBV4-1 and J usage is TRBJ2-3; D might be TRBD1 (5 bases). Per the germline V gene, CDR1 is MGHRA and CDR2 is YSYEKL. Trimming left V 2 bases short and J 0 bases short, with 18 bases between. The length of the CDR3 is 18 residues. The CDR3 spells CASSQPLGAGISTDTQYF. As DNA, the CDR3 is TGCGCCAGCAGCCAACCCTTAGGGGCAGGGATCAGCACAGATACGCAGTATTTT.